These T cell receptor beta chains were read from a single sample in a study of early T cells in non-severe SARS-CoV-2 infection. MiXCR was run by TCRdb on the 5' RACE reads, yielding one entry per CDR3 protein. The sample gives about 82,000 distinct CDR3 sequences, about 13% of which show up once; roughly 6% is in the top ten. Material: whole blood. These receptors were taken from an adult who was a healthcare worker with PCR-confirmed SARS-CoV-2 infection or an uninfected control (not recorded which). The conserved cysteine and the conserved F or W are not part of the CDR3 here.

j_call v_call cdr3_aa
TRBJ2-7 TRBV10-1 ASSIQGFYEQY
TRBJ1-5 TRBV6-6 ASNWDNSNQPQH
TRBJ1-1 TRBV2 ASSGRQGGHTEAF
TRBJ1-1 TRBV20-1 SARDSDRGTTEAF
TRBJ1-3 TRBV7-6 ASSQTGGADTIY
TRBJ2-1 TRBV28 ASSEPGSGSNEQF
TRBJ1-1 TRBV7-9 AFTVVNTEAF
TRBJ1-4 TRBV6-6 ASSYGSGVKLF
TRBJ2-1 TRBV10-2 ASSVGPAAPYNEQF
TRBJ2-3 TRBV20-1 SAISLRETSTDTQY
TRBJ2-5 TRBV20-1 SARDLAGEETQY
TRBJ1-1 TRBV6-1 ASREDHWDDAMNTEAF
TRBJ1-5 TRBV6-1 ASRESQKTSNQPQH
TRBJ1-2 TRBV12-3/TRBV12-4 ASSFTPDRVYGYT
TRBJ2-7 TRBV11-2 ASSPSGTAYYEQY
TRBJ2-5 TRBV5-6 ASSPFGRAGRETQY
TRBJ2-1 TRBV7-2 ASSFQTSAYNEQF
TRBJ1-3 TRBV28 ASVTGDSGNTIY
TRBJ2-1 TRBV20-1 SAREGTGNYNEQF
TRBJ2-1 TRBV12-5 ASGLDPGAGVYEQF
TRBJ2-7 TRBV27 ASSLSGWGASYEQY
TRBJ2-4 TRBV5-1 ASSFQATKNIQY
TRBJ2-3 TRBV27 ASSSRLSGYTQY
TRBJ2-2 TRBV5-1 ASSLGRAANTGELF
TRBJ1-2 TRBV12-3/TRBV12-4 ASSLGTDFYGYT
TRBJ2-5 TRBV7-3 ASSLTLTSVETQY
TRBJ1-5 TRBV28 ASRTATQPQH
TRBJ1-2 TRBV7-6 ASSLEQGLGYGYT
TRBJ1-1 TRBV2 ASSVAPTGAEAF
TRBJ2-7 TRBV28 ASSLIGQGRPYEQY
TRBJ1-3 TRBV12-3/TRBV12-4 ASSLIPPGDGNTIY
TRBJ1-3 TRBV5-4 ASSLLGSYGNTIY
TRBJ2-2 TRBV7-3 ASSPGPRTGGELF
TRBJ2-2 TRBV4-1 ASSQLSGRISVGGELF
TRBJ1-1 TRBV3-1 ASSRRDPMWDTEAF
TRBJ1-1 TRBV5-1 ASSLASTGIWAF
TRBJ1-1 TRBV7-2 ASSLLGQGFQAF
TRBJ2-7 TRBV30 AWSTGGRSSYEQY
TRBJ2-7 TRBV19 ASSTRTSGGPYEQY
TRBJ2-2 TRBV6-5 ASSYFSSGAATGELF
TRBJ1-5 TRBV6-8 ASSYAGLHQH
TRBJ2-7 TRBV7-2 ASSSTGRGYEQY
TRBJ2-5 TRBV7-9 ASSPRQGLPKTQY
TRBJ2-7 TRBV7-2 ASSPLPSDSWGEQY
TRBJ2-1 TRBV30 AWSVGTSGAEQF
TRBJ1-6 TRBV20-1 SASRSRFGGDNSPLH
TRBJ2-1 TRBV28 ATRTSSYNEQF